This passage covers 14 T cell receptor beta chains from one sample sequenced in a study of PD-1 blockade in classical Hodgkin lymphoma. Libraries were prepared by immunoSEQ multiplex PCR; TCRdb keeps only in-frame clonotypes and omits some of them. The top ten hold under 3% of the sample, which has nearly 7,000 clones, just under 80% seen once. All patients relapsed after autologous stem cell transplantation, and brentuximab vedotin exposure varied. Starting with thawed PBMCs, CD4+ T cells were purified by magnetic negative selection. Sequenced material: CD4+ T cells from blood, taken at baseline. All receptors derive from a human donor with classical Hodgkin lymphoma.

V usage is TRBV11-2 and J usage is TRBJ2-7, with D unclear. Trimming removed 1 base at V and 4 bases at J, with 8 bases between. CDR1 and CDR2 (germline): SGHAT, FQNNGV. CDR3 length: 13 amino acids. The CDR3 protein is CASSLVGLYEQYF. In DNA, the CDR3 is TGTGCCAGCAGCTTAGTGGGGTTGTACGAGCAGTACTTC.

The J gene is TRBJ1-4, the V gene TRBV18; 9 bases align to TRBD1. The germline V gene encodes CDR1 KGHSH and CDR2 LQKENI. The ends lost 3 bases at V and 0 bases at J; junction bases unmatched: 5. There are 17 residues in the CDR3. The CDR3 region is CASSPGTGLATNEKLFF. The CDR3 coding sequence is TGTGCCAGCTCACCCGGGACAGGGTTAGCAACTAATGAAAAACTGTTTTTT.

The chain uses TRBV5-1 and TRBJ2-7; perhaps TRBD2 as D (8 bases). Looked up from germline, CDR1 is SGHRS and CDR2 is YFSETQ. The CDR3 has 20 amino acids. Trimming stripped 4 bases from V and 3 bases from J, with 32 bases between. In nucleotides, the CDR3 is TGCGCCAGCAGCCCCCGTTCGACAGGGCGGGAGCTAGCGGGCTTCTACGAGCAGTACTTC. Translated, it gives CASSPRSTGRELAGFYEQYF.

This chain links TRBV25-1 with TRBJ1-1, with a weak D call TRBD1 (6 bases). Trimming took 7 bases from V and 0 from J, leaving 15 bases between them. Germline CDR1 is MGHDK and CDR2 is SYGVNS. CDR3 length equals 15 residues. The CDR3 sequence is CASTKDSRMNTEAFF. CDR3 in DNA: TGTGCCAGCACCAAGGACAGCCGGATGAACACTGAAGCTTTCTTT.

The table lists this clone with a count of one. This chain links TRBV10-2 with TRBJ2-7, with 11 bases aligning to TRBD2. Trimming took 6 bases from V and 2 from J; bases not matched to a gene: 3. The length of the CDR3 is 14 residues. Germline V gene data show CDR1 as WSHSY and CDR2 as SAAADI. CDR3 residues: CASRTSGITYEQYF. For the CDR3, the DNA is TGCGCCAGCAGGACTAGCGGGATTACCTACGAGCAGTACTTC.

The CDR3 DNA sequence: TGTGCCAGCAAAGATAGCGGGGGCAACCGGGGCACAGATACGCAGTATTTT. Translated: CASKDSGGNRGTDTQYF. The V and J genes are TRBV27 and TRBJ2-3; 9 bases fit TRBD2. V gave up 7 bases and J gave up 1 base; unmatched junction bases: 12. This CDR3 region has 17 residues. Germline V gene data show CDR1 as MNHEY and CDR2 as SMNVEV (reference sequence).

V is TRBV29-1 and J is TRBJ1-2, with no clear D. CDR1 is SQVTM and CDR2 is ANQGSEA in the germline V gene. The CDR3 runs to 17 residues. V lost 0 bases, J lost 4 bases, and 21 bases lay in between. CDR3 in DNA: TGCAGCGTTGAAGATCCCATAGGTTCCCGTCGGGGCTATGGCTACACCTTC. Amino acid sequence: CSVEDPIGSRRGYGYTF.

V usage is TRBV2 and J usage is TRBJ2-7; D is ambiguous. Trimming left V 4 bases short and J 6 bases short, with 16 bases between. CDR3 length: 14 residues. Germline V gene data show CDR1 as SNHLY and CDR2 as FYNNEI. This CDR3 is CASSVEKIPPEQYF. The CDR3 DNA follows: TGTGCCAGCAGTGTGGAGAAAATTCCCCCCGAGCAGTACTTC.

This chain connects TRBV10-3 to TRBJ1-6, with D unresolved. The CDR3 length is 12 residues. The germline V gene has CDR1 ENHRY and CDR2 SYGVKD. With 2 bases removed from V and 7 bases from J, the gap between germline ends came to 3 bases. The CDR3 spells CAISEPNSPLHF. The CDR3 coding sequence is TGTGCCATCAGTGAGCCAAATTCACCCCTCCACTTT.

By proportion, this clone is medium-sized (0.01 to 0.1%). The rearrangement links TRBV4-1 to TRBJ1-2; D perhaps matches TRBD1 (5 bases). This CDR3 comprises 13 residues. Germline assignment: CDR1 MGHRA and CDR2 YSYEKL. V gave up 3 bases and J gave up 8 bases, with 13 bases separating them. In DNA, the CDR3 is TGCGCCAGCAGCCACCGGGGGAATGAGGGCTACACCTTC. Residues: CASSHRGNEGYTF.

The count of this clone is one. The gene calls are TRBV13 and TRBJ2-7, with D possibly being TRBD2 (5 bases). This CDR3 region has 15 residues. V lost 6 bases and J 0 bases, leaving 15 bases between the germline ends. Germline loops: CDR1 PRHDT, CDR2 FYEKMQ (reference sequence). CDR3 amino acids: CASSSFGRDSYEQYF. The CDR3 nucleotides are TGTGCCAGCAGTTCCTTCGGTCGGGACTCCTACGAGCAGTACTTC.

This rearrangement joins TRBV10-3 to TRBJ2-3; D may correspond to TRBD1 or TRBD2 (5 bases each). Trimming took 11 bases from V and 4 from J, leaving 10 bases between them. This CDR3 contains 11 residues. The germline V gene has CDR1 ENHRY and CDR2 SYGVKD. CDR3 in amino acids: CAAGAADTQYF. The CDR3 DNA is TGTGCCGCCGGGGCCGCAGATACGCAGTATTTT.

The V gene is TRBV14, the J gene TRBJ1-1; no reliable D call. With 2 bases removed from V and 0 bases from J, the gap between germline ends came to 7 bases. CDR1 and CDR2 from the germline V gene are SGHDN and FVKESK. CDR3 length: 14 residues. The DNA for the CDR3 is TGTGCCAGCAGCCAACGGCTCATGAACACTGAAGCTTTCTTT. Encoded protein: CASSQRLMNTEAFF. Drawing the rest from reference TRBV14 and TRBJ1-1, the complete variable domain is EAGVTQFPSHSVIEKGQTVTLRCDPISGHDNLYWYRRVMGKEIKFLLHFVKESKQDESGMPNNRFLAERTGGTYSTLKVQPAELEDSGVYFCASSQRLMNTEAFFGQGTRLTVV.

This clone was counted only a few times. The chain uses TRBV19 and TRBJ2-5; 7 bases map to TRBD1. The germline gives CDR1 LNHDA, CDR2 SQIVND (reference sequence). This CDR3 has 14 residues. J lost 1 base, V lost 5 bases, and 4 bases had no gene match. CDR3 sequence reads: CASSPWTGQETQYF. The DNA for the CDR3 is TGTGCCAGTAGTCCCTGGACAGGCCAAGAGACCCAGTACTTC. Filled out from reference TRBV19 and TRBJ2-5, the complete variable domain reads DGGITQSPKYLFRKEGQNVTLSCEQNLNHDAMYWYRQDPGQGLRLIYYSQIVNDFQKGDIAEGYSVSREKKESFPLTVTSAQKNPTAFYLCASSPWTGQETQYFGPGTRLLVL.